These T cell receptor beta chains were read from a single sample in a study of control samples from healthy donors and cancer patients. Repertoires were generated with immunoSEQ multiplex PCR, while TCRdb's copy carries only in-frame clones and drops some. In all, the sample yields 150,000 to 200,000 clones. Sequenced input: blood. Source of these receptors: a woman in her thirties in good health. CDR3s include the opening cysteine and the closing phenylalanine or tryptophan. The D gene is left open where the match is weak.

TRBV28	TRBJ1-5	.	TGTGCCAGCAGTTCAGGACGGGGGGATTCGCCCCAGCATTTT	CASSSGRGDSPQHF
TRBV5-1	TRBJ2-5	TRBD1	TGCGCCAGCAGCAATTTCCCGGGACAGGGGCTGCGAGAGACCCAGTACTTC	CASSNFPGQGLRETQYF
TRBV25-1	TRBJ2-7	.	TGTGCCAGCAGTGAGGCCGCAGGGGTATCGAGACAGTACTTC	CASSEAAGVSRQYF
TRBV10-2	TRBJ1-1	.	TGCGCCAGCAGTGAGACAGCGAACACTGAAGCTTTCTTT	CASSETANTEAFF
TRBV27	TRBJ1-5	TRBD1	TGTGCCAGCAGCACCGACAGGGGGGGTCAGCCCCAGCATTTT	CASSTDRGGQPQHF
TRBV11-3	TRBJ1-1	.	TGTGCCAGCAGCTTCCATGGGGGTGGCACTGAAGCTTTCTTT	CASSFHGGGTEAFF
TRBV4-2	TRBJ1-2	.	TGTGCCAGCAGCGGCGCCCAGGGGACAACTAACTATGGCTACACCTTC	CASSGAQGTTNYGYTF
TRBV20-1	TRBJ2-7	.	TGCAGTGCTAGTCGAGACGTCAAATACGAGCAGTACTTC	CSASRDVKYEQYF
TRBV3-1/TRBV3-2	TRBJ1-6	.	TGTGCCAGCAGCCAATCGAGGATTACCTATAATTCACCCCTCCACTTT	CASSQSRITYNSPLHF
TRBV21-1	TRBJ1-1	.	TGTGCCAGCAGCAAAATACACCCGGACATTATGAACACTGAAGCTTTCTTT	CASSKIHPDIMNTEAFF
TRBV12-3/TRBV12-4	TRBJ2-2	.	TGTGCCAGCGGGACAATCACCGGGGAGCTGTTTTTT	CASGTITGELFF
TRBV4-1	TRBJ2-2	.	TGCGCCAGCAGCCAAGTAAGCGACAACACCGGGGAGCTGTTTTTT	CASSQVSDNTGELFF
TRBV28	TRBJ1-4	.	TGTGCCAGCAGTTCGCCGACAGACCCAGCAACTAATGAAAAACTGTTTTTT	CASSSPTDPATNEKLFF
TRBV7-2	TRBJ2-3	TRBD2	TGTGCCAGCAGGATAGCGGGGGGGCGGGATACGCAGTATTTT	CASRIAGGRDTQYF
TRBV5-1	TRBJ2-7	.	TGCGCCAGCAGCTTGGATTCGGTCTACGAGCAGTACTTC	CASSLDSVYEQYF
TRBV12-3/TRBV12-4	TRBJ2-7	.	TGTGCCAGCAGTCTGGTTACCTACGAGCAGTACTTC	CASSLVTYEQYF
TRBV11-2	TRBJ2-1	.	TGTGCCAGCAGCTTAGGCGCGCGGCTGAACAATGAGCAGTTCTTC	CASSLGARLNNEQFF
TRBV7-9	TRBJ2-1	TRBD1	TGTGCCAGCAGCCACCCCGTAGTTGGACAGGGTTCCTACAATGAGCAGTTCTTC	CASSHPVVGQGSYNEQFF
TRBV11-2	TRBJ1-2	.	TGTGCCAGCAGCTTCACAGCCGCGGGCTATGGCTACACCTTC	CASSFTAAGYGYTF
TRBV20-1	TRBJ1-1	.	TGCAGTGCTGAGCGGGTGGGTGAAGCTTTCTTT	CSAERVGEAFF
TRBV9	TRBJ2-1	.	TGTGCCAGCAGCCCCGCCCAGGGCACGTACAATGAGCAGTTCTTC	CASSPAQGTYNEQFF
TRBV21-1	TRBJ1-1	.	TGTGCCAGCATGGGGACGACAGGGTCCACTGAAGCTTTCTTT	CASMGTTGSTEAFF
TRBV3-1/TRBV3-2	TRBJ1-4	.	TGTGCCAGCAGCGTATCGGCCTCAACTAATGAAAAACTGTTTTTT	CASSVSASTNEKLFF
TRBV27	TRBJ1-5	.	TGTGCCAGCAGACGAGATTCTGGGATGGGCAATCAGCCCCAGCATTTT	CASRRDSGMGNQPQHF
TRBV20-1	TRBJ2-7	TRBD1	TGCAGTGCTAGTGGACCGGGACAGGGGCCTTACGAGCAGTACTTC	CSASGPGQGPYEQYF
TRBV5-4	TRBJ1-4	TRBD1	TGTGCCAGCAGCTTGCAGGGGGCGAGTGAAAAACTGTTTTTT	CASSLQGASEKLFF
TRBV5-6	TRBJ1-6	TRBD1	TGTGCCAGCAGCTTGGCTGACAGGGGGCTTTCACCCCTCCACTTT	CASSLADRGLSPLHF
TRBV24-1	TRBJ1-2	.	TGTGCCACCAGTGACGGGATTCACTATGGCTACACCTTC	CATSDGIHYGYTF
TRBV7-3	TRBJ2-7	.	TGTGCCAGCAGCCAACAAGAAACGGGGGAGCAGTACTTC	CASSQQETGEQYF
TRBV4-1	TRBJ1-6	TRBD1	TGCGCCAGCAGCCAGGGAAGTAGGGGGCGGGAATCCTATAATTCACCCCTCCACTTT	CASSQGSRGRESYNSPLHF
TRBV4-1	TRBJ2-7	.	TGCGCCAGCAGCCCGACCCCTGGGACCCTACTCTACGAGCAGTACTTC	CASSPTPGTLLYEQYF
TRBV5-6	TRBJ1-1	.	TGTGCCAGCAGCTTTCTAAAACAGCAAGCTTTCTTT	CASSFLKQQAFF
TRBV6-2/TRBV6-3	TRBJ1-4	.	TGTGCCAGCAGTCGGGGAGAAAAACTGTTTTTT	CASSRGEKLFF
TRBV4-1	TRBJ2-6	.	TGCGCCAGCAGGAAGAACACAGGGTTCGGGGCCAACGTCCTGACTTTC	CASRKNTGFGANVLTF
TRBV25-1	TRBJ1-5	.	TGTGCCAGCAGTGAAAGGTCAGGGAATCAGCCCCAGCATTTT	CASSERSGNQPQHF
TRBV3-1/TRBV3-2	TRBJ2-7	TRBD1	TGTGCCAGCAGCCGGTGGGCCACAGGGGGGAACGAGCAGTACTTC	CASSRWATGGNEQYF
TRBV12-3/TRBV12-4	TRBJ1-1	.	TGTGCCAGCAGTTTAGGCCAGAACACTGAAGCTTTCTTT	CASSLGQNTEAFF
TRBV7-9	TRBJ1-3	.	TGTGCCAGCAGCTTACGGGGACCCTCTGGAAACACCATATATTTT	CASSLRGPSGNTIYF
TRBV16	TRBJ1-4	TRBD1	TGTGCCAGCAGCCGAAGACAGGGCAAACTGTTTTTT	CASSRRQGKLFF
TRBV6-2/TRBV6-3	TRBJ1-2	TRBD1	TGTGCCAGCAGTTCGGTGGGCAGGGGGCTTGGCTACACCTTC	CASSSVGRGLGYTF
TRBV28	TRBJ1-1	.	TGTGCCAGCAGTTTATACAGGGATTTGAACACTGAAGCTTTCTTT	CASSLYRDLNTEAFF
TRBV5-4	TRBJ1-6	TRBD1	TGTGCCAGCAGCTTGGTGGCAGGGGGACATGGTTCACCCCTCCACTTT	CASSLVAGGHGSPLHF
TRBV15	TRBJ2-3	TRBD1	TGTGCCACCAGCAGGGACAGGGGCACAGATACGCAGTATTTT	CATSRDRGTDTQYF
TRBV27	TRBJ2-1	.	TGTGCCAGCAGTTTACGATGGGCCTACGAAGGGAATGAGCAGTTCTTC	CASSLRWAYEGNEQFF
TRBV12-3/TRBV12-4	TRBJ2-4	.	TGTGCCAGCAGGACATTTGCCAAAAACATTCAGTACTTC	CASRTFAKNIQYF
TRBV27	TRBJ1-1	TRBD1	TGTGCCAGCAATCAAGGGGGCTCAATGAACACTGAAGCTTTCTTT	CASNQGGSMNTEAFF
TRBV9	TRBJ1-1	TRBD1	TGTGCCAGCAGCGTAAGGACAGGGGGCGGAAGCACTGAAGCTTTCTTT	CASSVRTGGGSTEAFF
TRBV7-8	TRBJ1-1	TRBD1	TGTGCCAGCAGCACCACAGGGGGGCCGAACACTGAAGCTTTCTTT	CASSTTGGPNTEAFF
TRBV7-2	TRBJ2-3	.	TGTGCCAGCAGCTTCGGCCCAGATACGCAGTATTTT	CASSFGPDTQYF
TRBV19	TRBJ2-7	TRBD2	TGTGCCAGTAGTACCGCCCCCGGGACTAGCGGGAGCTACGAGCAGTACTTC	CASSTAPGTSGSYEQYF
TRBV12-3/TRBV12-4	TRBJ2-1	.	TGTGCCAGCAGTCTTCAGTCCTACAATGAGCAGTTCTTC	CASSLQSYNEQFF
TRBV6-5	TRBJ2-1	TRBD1	TGTGCCAGCAGGGGACAGGGCTACAATGAGCAGTTCTTC	CASRGQGYNEQFF
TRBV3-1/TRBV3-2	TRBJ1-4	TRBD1	TGTGCCAGCACCCCGACAGGGAGGAAAGAAAAACTGTTTTTT	CASTPTGRKEKLFF
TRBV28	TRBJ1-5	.	TGTGCCAGCAGTTTATCAGGGGAAGCGCAGCCCCAGCATTTT	CASSLSGEAQPQHF
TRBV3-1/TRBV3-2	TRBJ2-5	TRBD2	TGTGCCAGCAGCCAAAGACTAGCGGGGGGGCGAGAGACCCAGTACTTC	CASSQRLAGGRETQYF
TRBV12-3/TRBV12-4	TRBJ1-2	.	TGTGCCAGCAGTACCGGACAGAAGTATGGCTACACCTTC	CASSTGQKYGYTF
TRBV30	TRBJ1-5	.	TGTGCCTGGAAATCAGAGACAACGCCGGGGCCCCAGCATTTT	CAWKSETTPGPQHF
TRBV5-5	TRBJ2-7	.	TGTGCCAGCAGCTTGGGGGACGTAGGCTACGAGCAGTACTTC	CASSLGDVGYEQYF
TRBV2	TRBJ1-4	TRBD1	TGTGCCAGCAGTGAATACAGGGGCGAAAAACTGTTTTTT	CASSEYRGEKLFF